This T cell receptor (beta chain) came from a study of blood T cell repertoires in COVID-19. Study summary: COVID-19 samples from acute and convalescent phases originated in the United States, Italy and Spain.

As originally analysed: Cell counts per sample came from amplifying reference gene primers. Assay used: immunoSEQ multiplex PCR; TCRdb lists only in-frame clones, some missing. From that table come the V and J calls and clone size; the DNA was used to work out D and trimming. The repertoire holds over 120,000 clones, with about 80% as singletons. Sequenced sample: PBMCs or T cells enriched from blood (not recorded which). The receptor was isolated from a man over 45 who had recovered from COVID-19.

CDR3 sequence reads: CSVGSGVNSGNTIYF. CDR3 sequence (DNA): TGCAGCGTTGGCAGCGGGGTTAACTCTGGAAACACCATATATTTT. J is TRBJ1-3 and V is TRBV29-1; D ambiguous. In germline, CDR1 is SQVTM, CDR2 ANQGSEA. Trimming stripped 4 bases from V and 0 bases from J, with 13 bases between. CDR3 size: 15 residues.